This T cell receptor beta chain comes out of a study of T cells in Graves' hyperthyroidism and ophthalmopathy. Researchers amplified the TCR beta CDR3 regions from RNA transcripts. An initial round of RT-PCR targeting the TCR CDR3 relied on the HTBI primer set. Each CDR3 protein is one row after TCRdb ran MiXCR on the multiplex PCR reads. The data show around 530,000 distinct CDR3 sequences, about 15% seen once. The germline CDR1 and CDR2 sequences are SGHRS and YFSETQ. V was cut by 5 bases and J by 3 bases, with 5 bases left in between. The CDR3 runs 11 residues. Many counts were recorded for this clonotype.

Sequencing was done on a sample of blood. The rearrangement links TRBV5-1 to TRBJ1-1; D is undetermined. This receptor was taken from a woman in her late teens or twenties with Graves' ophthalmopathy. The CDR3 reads CASREDTEAFF. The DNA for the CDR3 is TGCGCCAGCAGGGAGGACACTGAAGCTTTCTTT.